The clone carrying this T cell receptor beta chain was seen many times. The antigen remains unidentified. Constant-segment-primed 5'RACE gave TCR alpha and TCR beta cDNA libraries with sample barcodes and UMIs. TCRdb re-called the 5' RACE reads through MiXCR, storing one row per CDR3 protein. The repertoire holds about 350,000 distinct CDR3 sequences, with 14% as singletons. The data were taken from a study of T-cell memory formation after mild COVID-19. Study-wide results and caveats: Pre-infection memory showed some responding clones, and this suggested that cross-reactive memory joined. Day 15 to 85 contractors were CD4/CD8 balanced; later expanders leaned CD4+.

The CDR3 length is 14 residues. Trimming shortened V by 0 bases and J by 5 bases, and 11 bases separated the two germline ends. The germline CDR1 and CDR2 sequences are SGHRS and YFSETQ. The chain carries TRBV5-1 and TRBJ2-5; D gene unclear. The sequenced sample consisted of PBMCs or a T cell subset sorted from them (not recorded which). The clonotype comes from a man aged 18 to 30 who had mild COVID-19 (a few samples of this study predate the infection). Cell type and time point are not known. The CDR3 here is CASSLDSASETQYF. The DNA for the CDR3 is TGCGCCAGCAGCTTGGACTCTGCCAGTGAGACCCAGTACTTC.